This T cell receptor beta chain was documented in a study of cytotoxic CD8 clonotypes in ibrutinib-treated CLL. Study background: There were, on average, 255,043 productive templates and tens of thousands of productive rearrangements per sample.

To note about this clone: Its cognate antigen is unknown.

Investigators sought sequencing depths of between 1 in 200,000 and 1 in 1 million T cells. Assay used: immunoSEQ multiplex PCR; TCRdb lists only in-frame clones, some missing. Among 150,000 or so clones listed, around three quarters were seen once. This CDR3 has 14 amino acids. V shed 6 bases and J 3 bases; nucleotides not matched to a gene: 4. Looked up from germline, CDR1 is MNHEY and CDR2 is SMNVEV (reference sequence). Study conclusions and caveats: Against age-matched healthy donors, baseline clonality ran higher and tracked circulating CD8+ T-cell counts. Clonality increased at ibrutinib response and stayed stable in sustained remission. At progression, however, it fell back toward baseline.

Sequences were derived from PBMCs, sampled after 12 months of ibrutinib treatment. The receptor comes from a human donor with chronic lymphocytic leukemia. The V gene is TRBV27, the J gene TRBJ2-7; 11 positions agree with TRBD1. CDR3 loop: CASRAGTGGYEQYF. CDR3 nucleotides: TGTGCCAGCAGAGCCGGGACAGGGGGCTACGAGCAGTACTTC.